A single sample gave rise to the 15 T cell receptor beta chains below, sequenced in a study of shared clonotypes between healthy human individuals. Clones were read by immunoSEQ multiplex PCR, and TCRdb kept only the in-frame ones, dropping some. The repertoire holds some 1.5 million clones, with 96% as singletons. The specimen was naive CD4+ T cells sorted from blood. The sample's subset: CD45RA+ positively selected. The receptors were sampled from a man aged 25 to 45 in good health.

V usage is TRBV10-2 and J usage is TRBJ2-5; 8 positions match TRBD1. Germline CDR1 WSHSY, CDR2 SAAADI. This CDR3 contains 16 residues. J gave up 1 base and V 5 bases, and 9 bases lay outside the gene matches. For the CDR3, the DNA is TGCGCCAGCAGTCCGGATCTCAGGGGGCCCCAAGAGACCCAGTACTTC. As protein: CASSPDLRGPQETQYF.

The rearrangement uses TRBV19 and TRBJ2-6, with D perhaps matching TRBD1 (6 bases). This CDR3 has 21 amino acids. Trimming removed 0 bases at V and 0 bases at J, with 21 bases between. Per germline, CDR1 LNHDA and CDR2 SQIVND (reference sequence). The CDR3 region is CASSIEGIGGPANSGANVLTF. CDR3 in DNA: TGTGCCAGTAGTATAGAAGGGATAGGGGGACCGGCGAACTCTGGGGCCAACGTCCTGACTTTC.

J is TRBJ2-1 and V is TRBV11-3; TRBD2 matches at 9 bases. The germline CDR1 and CDR2 sequences are SGHNT and YENEEA. This CDR3 contains 14 residues. Unmatched junction bases numbered 7, after V lost 5 bases and J lost 8 bases. The CDR3 protein is CASSPIAGVDEQFF. In DNA, the CDR3 is TGTGCCAGCAGCCCTATAGCGGGAGTCGATGAGCAGTTCTTC.

The rearrangement joins TRBV5-1 to TRBJ2-5; D might be TRBD1 or TRBD2, each matching 5 bases. CDR3 size: 14 residues. Trimming took off 8 bases at V and 5 bases at J, with 19 bases between the two ends. Germline V CDR1 and CDR2: SGHRS, YFSETQ. The CDR3 coding sequence is TGCGCCAGTCGGGACGGAAGAACTGGGGAGACCCAGTACTTC. Residues: CASRDGRTGETQYF.

The V gene is TRBV5-1, the J gene TRBJ2-7, with a possible D match to TRBD1 (5 bases). The germline V gene has CDR1 SGHRS and CDR2 YFSETQ. Trimming took off 4 bases at V and 4 bases at J, with 12 bases between the two ends. This CDR3 comprises 13 residues. The CDR3 region is CASSIQELYEQYF. CDR3 DNA sequence: TGCGCCAGCAGCATACAGGAGCTTTACGAGCAGTACTTC.

This clone appeared a single time. This sequence joins TRBV28 and TRBJ2-3; 8 nucleotides agree with TRBD2. The trim removed 3 bases at V and 2 bases at J, leaving 7 bases unmatched. Germline lookup yields CDR1 MDHEN and CDR2 SYDVKM. CDR3 length: 16 residues. Written as DNA, the CDR3 is TGTGCCAGCAGTTTGTCCGGGAGGGGGGACACAGATACGCAGTATTTT. The encoded protein is CASSLSGRGDTDTQYF.

The chain employs TRBV7-6 and TRBJ2-3; no firm D call. There are 16 residues in the CDR3. Looked up from germline, CDR1 is SGHVS and CDR2 is FNYEAQ. Trimming cost V 5 bases and J 2 bases, with 17 bases left between them. DNA for the CDR3: TGTGCCAGCAGCCCTCGCCGAGAACAATACACAGATACGCAGTATTTT. This sequence encodes CASSPRREQYTDTQYF.

V gene TRBV7-9 combines with J gene TRBJ2-2, with TRBD1 as a possible D gene (6 bases). Per germline, CDR1 SEHNR and CDR2 FQNEAQ (reference sequence). The CDR3 contains 15 residues. Trimming removed 3 bases from V and 6 bases from J, with 14 bases in between. CDR3 residues: CASSFPGKGAGELFF. The CDR3 DNA sequence: TGTGCCAGCAGCTTTCCCGGGAAGGGGGCCGGGGAGCTGTTTTTT.

The V call is TRBV28, the J call TRBJ1-1; D perhaps matches TRBD1 (6 bases). V lost 6 bases and J lost 2, with 13 bases in between. This CDR3 region has 14 residues. Germline V gives CDR1 MDHEN, CDR2 SYDVKM. CDR3 in amino acids: CASRISGGNTEAFF. In DNA, the CDR3 is TGTGCCAGCAGAATTTCGGGGGGCAACACTGAAGCTTTCTTT.

The table lists this clone with a count of one. This rearrangement joins TRBV5-1 to TRBJ2-1, with D possibly matching TRBD2 (6 bases). The CDR3 consists of 16 residues. The V gene lost 0 bases and the J gene lost 5 bases, with 15 bases spanning the gap. Germline V lookup: CDR1 SGHRS, CDR2 YFSETQ. CDR3 amino acids: CASSLDAGLLNNEQFF. The CDR3, as DNA: TGCGCCAGCAGCTTGGATGCGGGACTCCTCAACAATGAGCAGTTCTTC.

This chain links TRBV19 with TRBJ1-6; D is ambiguous. With 10 bases removed from V and 0 bases from J, the gap between germline ends came to 4 bases. Germline V gene data show CDR1 as LNHDA and CDR2 as SQIVND (reference sequence). The CDR3 length is 12 residues. DNA for the CDR3: TGTGCCACCGGCTCCTATAATTCACCCCTCCACTTT. Encoded protein: CATGSYNSPLHF. The entire variable domain, with the rest obtained from reference TRBV19 and TRBJ1-6, is as follows: DGGITQSPKYLFRKEGQNVTLSCEQNLNHDAMYWYRQDPGQGLRLIYYSQIVNDFQKGDIAEGYSVSREKKESFPLTVTSAQKNPTAFYLCATGSYNSPLHFGNGTRLTVT.

The rearrangement joins TRBV4-3 to TRBJ2-1; D perhaps matches TRBD2 (7 bases). CDR1 LGHNA and CDR2 YSLEER come from the germline V gene. V shed 2 bases and J shed 2 bases, with 16 bases lying between them. The CDR3 covers 17 residues. CDR3 amino acids: CASSQRQGREPYNEQFF. The CDR3 bases are TGCGCCAGCAGCCAACGGCAGGGGCGGGAGCCCTACAATGAGCAGTTCTTC.

Comment on this clone: At the DNA level, this CDR3 is encoded by other sequences in the same sample as well. The V gene is TRBV7-9, the J gene TRBJ2-2, with 9 bases identical to TRBD1. CDR1 and CDR2 from the germline V gene are SEHNR and FQNEAQ (reference sequence). This CDR3 is built from 16 residues. V dropped 1 base and J dropped 2; count of bases not matched to a gene: 2. The CDR3 region is CASSLVGQGNTGELFF. The CDR3 DNA reads as TGTGCCAGCAGCTTAGTGGGACAGGGAAACACCGGGGAGCTGTTTTTT. The full variable domain, with the rest looked up from reference TRBV7-9 and TRBJ2-2, is DTGVSQNPRHKITKRGQNVTFRCDPISEHNRLYWYRQTLGQGPEFLTYFQNEAQLEKSRLLSDRFSAERPKGSFSTLEIQRTEQGDSAMYLCASSLVGQGNTGELFFGEGSRLTVL.

The chain is built from TRBV7-3 and TRBJ2-2; D is uncertain. Trimming removed 1 base from V and 6 bases from J, with 12 bases in between. In germline, CDR1 is SGHTA, CDR2 FQGTGA. CDR3 length equals 15 residues. This CDR3 reads CASSLKSGWAGELFF. The CDR3 DNA reads as TGTGCCAGCAGCTTAAAATCTGGGTGGGCCGGGGAGCTGTTTTTT.

CDR3 amino acids: CASSVGGDLQPQHF. The CDR3, as DNA: TGTGCCAGCAGCGTAGGTGGTGACCTTCAGCCCCAGCATTTT. The chain has TRBV9 and TRBJ1-5; D is uncertain. Trimming shortened V by 0 bases and J by 6 bases, and 10 bases separated the two germline ends. Germline V gene lookup returns CDR1 SGDLS and CDR2 YYNGEE. The CDR3 length is 14 residues.